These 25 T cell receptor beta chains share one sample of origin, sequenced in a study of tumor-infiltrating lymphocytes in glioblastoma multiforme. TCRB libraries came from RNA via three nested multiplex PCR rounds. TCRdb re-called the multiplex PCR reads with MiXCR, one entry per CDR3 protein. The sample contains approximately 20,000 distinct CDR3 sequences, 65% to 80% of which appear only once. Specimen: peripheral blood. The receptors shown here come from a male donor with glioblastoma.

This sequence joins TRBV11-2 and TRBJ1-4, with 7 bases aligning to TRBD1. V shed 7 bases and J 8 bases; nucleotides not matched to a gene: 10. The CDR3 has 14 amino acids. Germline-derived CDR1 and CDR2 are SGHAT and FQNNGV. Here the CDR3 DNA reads TGTGCCAGCATCTTGACAGGGACGGACGAAAAACTGTTTTTT. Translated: CASILTGTDEKLFF.

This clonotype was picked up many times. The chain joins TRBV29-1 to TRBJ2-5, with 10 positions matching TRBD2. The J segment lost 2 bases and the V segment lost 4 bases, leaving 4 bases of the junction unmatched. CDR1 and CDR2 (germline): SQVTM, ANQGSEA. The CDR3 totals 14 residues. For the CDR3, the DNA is TGCAGCGTTGTAAGACTAGCGGGTCAAGAGACCCAGTACTTC. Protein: CSVVRLAGQETQYF.

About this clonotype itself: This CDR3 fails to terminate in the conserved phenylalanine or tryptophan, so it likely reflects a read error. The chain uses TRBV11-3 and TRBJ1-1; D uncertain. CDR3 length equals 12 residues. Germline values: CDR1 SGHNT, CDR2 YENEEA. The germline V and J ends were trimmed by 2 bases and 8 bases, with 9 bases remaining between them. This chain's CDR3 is CASSLRESEAFL. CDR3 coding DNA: TGTGCCAGCAGCTTACGGGAGTCCGAAGCTTTCCTT.

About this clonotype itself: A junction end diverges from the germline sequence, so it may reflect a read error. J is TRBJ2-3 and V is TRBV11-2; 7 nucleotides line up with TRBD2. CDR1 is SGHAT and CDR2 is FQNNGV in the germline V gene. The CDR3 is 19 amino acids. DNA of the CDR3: TGTGACAGCAGCTTAGGTACGCTCGCGGGGGACCCTAGCACAGATACGCAGTATTTT. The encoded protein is CDSSLGTLAGDPSTDTQYF.

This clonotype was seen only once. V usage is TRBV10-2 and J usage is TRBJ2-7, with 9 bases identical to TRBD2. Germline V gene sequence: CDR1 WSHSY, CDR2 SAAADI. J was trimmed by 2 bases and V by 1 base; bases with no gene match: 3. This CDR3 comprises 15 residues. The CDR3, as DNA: TGCGCCAGCAGTGAGTGGCCTAGCGGGACCTACGAGCAGTACTTC. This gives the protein CASSEWPSGTYEQYF.

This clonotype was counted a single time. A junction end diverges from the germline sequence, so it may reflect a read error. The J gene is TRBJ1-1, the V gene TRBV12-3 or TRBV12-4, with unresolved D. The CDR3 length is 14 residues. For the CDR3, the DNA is TGTGCCAGCAGTTTAGCTTGGCCGAACTCTGAAGCTTACTTT. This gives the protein CASSLAWPNSEAYF.

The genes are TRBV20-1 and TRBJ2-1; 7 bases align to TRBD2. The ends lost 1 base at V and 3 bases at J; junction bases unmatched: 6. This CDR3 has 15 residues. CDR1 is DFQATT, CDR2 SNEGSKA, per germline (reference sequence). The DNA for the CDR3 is TGCAGTGCTAGAGGGAAGGGAGGGAGCTACAATGAGCAGTTCTTC. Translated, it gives CSARGKGGSYNEQFF.

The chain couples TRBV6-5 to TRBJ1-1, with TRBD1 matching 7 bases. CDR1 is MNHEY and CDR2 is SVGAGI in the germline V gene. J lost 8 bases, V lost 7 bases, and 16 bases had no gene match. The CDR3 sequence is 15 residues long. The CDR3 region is CASIGLGGLGTEAFF. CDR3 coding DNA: TGTGCCAGCATAGGTTTAGGGGGCCTCGGCACCGAAGCTTTCTTT.

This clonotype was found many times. The CDR3 loop is CAWSFSGSHEQYF. The CDR3 DNA sequence: TGTGCCTGGAGTTTCAGCGGGAGCCACGAGCAGTACTTC. The chain recombines TRBV30 with TRBJ2-7; 8 nucleotides line up with TRBD2. V lost 2 bases and J lost 5; bases outside the gene matches: 5. The CDR3 contains 13 residues. Germline values: CDR1 GTSNPN, CDR2 SVGIG (reference sequence).

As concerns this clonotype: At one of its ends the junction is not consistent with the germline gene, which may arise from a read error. The CDR3 region is CNARRTSRSADTQYF. The CDR3 DNA is TGTAATGCTAGACGCACTAGTCGAAGCGCAGATACGCAGTATTTT. V is TRBV20-1 and J is TRBJ2-3; D is possibly TRBD2 (5 bases). The CDR3 loop spans 15 amino acids. CDR1 and CDR2 from the germline V gene are DFQATT and SNEGSKA (reference sequence).

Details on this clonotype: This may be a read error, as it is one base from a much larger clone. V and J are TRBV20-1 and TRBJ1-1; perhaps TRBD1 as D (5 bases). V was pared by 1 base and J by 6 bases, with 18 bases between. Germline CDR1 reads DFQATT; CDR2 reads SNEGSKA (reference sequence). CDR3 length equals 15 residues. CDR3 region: CSARGGGGLGSEAFF. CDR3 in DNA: TGCAGTGCTAGAGGTGGGGGGGGACTTGGGTCTGAAGCTTTCTTT.

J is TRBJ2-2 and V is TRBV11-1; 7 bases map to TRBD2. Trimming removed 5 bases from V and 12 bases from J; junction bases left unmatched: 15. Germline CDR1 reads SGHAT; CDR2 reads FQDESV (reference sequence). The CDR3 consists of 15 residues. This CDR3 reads CASSIGLADTWKLFF. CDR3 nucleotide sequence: TGTGCCAGCAGCATAGGGCTAGCGGACACCTGGAAGCTGTTTTTT. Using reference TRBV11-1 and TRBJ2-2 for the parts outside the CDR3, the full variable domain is EAEVAQSPRYKITEKSQAVAFWCDPISGHATLYWYRQILGQGPELLVQFQDESVVDDSQLPKDRFSAERLKGVDSTLKIQPAELGDSAMYLCASSIGLADTWKLFFGEGSRLTVL.

The CDR3 DNA reads as TGCGCCAGCAGCTTGGGGGTCGGGGGTTTGGAAGAGCAGTTCTTC. It codes for CASSLGVGGLEEQFF. The V and J genes are TRBV5-1 and TRBJ2-1; D is perhaps TRBD2 (6 bases). This CDR3 is built from 15 residues. V lost 0 bases to trimming and J lost 10 bases, with 17 bases between them. Germline loops: CDR1 SGHRS, CDR2 YFSETQ.

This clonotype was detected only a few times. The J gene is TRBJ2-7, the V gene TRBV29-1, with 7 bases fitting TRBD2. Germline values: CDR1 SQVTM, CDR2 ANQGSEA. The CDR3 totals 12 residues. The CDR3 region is CNVDAGRAEQYF. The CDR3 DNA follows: TGCAATGTTGACGCAGGGAGGGCCGAGCAGTACTTC.

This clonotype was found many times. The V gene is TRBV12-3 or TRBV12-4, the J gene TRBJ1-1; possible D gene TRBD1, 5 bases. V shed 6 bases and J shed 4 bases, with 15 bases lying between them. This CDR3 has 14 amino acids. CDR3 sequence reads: CASSSGHGTTEAFF. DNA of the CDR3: TGTGCCAGCAGCTCAGGGCACGGAACCACTGAAGCTTTCTTT.

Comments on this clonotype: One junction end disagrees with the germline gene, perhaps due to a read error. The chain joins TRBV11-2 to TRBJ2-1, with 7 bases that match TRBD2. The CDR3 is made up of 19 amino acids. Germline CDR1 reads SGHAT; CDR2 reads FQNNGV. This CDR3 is CASSSSPRSTQAGHDEQFF. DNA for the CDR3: TGCGCCAGCAGCTCCTCCCCCAGATCAACACAAGCGGGGCACGATGAGCAGTTCTTC.

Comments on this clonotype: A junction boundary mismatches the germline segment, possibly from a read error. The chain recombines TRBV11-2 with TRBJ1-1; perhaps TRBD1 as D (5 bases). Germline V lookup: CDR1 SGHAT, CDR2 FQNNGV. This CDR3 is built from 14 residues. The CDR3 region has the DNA TGTGCCAGCAGCTTAGGGGGACTCAGTGGCCTACTGATCTTT. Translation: CASSLGGLSGLLIF.

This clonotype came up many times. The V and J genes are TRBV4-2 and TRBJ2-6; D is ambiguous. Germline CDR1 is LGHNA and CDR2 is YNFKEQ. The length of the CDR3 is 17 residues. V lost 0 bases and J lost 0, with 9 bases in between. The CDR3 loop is CASSQDLATSGANVLTF. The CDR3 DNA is TGTGCCAGCAGCCAAGATTTGGCGACCTCTGGGGCCAACGTCCTGACTTTC.

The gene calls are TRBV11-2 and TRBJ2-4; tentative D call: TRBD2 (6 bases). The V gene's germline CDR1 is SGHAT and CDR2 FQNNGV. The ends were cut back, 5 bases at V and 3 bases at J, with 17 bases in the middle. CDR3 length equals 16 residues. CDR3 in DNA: TGTGCCAGCAGCGGCCAAGCTGGCGGGGTCAAAAACATTCAGTACTTC. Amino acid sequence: CASSGQAGGVKNIQYF. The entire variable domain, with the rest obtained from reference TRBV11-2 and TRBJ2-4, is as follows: EAGVAQSPRYKIIEKRQSVAFWCNPISGHATLYWYQQILGQGPKLLIQFQNNGVVDDSQLPKDRFSAERLKGVDSTLKIQPAKLEDSAVYLCASSGQAGGVKNIQYFGAGTRLSVL.

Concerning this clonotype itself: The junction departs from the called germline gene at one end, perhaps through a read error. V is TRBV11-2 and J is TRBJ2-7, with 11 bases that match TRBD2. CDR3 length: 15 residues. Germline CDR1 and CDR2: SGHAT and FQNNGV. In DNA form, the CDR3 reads TGTGCCAGCAGGTTAGCGGGAGGGCCCCCCTACGAGCAGTACTTC. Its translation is CASRLAGGPPYEQYF.

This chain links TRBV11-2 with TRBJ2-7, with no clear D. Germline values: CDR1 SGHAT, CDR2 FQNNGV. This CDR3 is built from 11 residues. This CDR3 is CVRSLDPERYF. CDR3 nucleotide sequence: TGTGTCAGGAGCTTAGATCCAGAACGGTACTTC.

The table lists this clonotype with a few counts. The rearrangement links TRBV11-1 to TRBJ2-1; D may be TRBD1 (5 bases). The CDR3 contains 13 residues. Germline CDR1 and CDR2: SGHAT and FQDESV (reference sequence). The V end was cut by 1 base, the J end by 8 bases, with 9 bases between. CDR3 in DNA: TGTGCCAGCAGCTTAGACAGGTCCGATGAGCAGTTCTTC. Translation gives CASSLDRSDEQFF.

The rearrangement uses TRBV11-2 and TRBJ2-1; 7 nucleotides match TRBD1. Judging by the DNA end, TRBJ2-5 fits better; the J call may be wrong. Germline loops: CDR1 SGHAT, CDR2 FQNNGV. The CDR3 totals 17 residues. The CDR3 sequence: CASSLGCDRVSDDTQYF. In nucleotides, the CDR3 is TGTGCCAGCAGCTTAGGTTGTGACAGGGTTTCCGATGATACCCAGTACTTC.

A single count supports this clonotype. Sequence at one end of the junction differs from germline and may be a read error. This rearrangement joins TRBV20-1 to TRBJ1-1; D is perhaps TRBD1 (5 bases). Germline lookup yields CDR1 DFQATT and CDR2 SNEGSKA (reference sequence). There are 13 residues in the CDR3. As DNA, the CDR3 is TGCGGTGCTAGAGGGGAGGCAGTCACTGAAGCCTTCTTT. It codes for CGARGEAVTEAFF.

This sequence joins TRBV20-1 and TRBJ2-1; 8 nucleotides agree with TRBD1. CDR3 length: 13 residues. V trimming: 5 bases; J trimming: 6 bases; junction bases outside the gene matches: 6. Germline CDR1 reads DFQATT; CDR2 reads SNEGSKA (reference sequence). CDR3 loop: CSALGQGGNEQFF. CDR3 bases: TGCAGTGCTCTCGGACAGGGTGGCAATGAGCAGTTCTTC.